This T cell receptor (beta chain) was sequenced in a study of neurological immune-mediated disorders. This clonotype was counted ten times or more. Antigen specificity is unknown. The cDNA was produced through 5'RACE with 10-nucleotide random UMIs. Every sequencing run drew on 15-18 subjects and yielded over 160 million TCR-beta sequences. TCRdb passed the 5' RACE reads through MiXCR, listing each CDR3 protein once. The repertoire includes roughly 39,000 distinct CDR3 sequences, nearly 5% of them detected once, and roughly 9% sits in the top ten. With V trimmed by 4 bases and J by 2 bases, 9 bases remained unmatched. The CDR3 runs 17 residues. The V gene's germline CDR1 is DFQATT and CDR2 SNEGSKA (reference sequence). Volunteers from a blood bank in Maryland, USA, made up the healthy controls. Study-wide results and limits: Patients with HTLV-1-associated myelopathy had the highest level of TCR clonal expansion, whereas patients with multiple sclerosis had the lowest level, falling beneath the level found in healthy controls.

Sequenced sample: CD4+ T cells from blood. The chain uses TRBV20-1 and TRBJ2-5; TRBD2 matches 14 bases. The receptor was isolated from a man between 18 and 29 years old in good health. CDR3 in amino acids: CSAISGTSGGPQETQYF. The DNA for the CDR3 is TGCAGTGCTATCTCCGGGACTAGCGGGGGTCCACAAGAGACCCAGTACTTC.